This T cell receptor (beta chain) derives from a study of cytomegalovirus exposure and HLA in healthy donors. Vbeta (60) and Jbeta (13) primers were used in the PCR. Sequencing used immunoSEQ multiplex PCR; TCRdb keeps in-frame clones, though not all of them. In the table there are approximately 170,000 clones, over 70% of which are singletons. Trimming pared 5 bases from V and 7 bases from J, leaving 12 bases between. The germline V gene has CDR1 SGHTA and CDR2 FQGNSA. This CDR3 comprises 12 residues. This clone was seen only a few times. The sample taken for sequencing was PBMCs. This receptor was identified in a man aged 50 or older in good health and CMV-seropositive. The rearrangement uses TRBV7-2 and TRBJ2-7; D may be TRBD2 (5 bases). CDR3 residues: CASSRTPGEQYF. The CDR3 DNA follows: TGTGCCAGCAGCAGGACCCCGGGAGAGCAGTACTTC.